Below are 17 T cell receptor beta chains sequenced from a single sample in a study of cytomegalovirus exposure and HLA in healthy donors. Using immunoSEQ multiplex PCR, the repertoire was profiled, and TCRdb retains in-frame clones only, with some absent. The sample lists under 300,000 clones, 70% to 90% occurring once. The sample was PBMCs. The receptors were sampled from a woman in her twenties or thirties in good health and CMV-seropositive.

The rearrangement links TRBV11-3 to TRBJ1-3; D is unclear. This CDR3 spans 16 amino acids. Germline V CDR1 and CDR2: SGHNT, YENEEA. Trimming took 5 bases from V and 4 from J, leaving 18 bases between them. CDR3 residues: CASSAEGLVAGNTIYF. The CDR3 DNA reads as TGTGCCAGCAGCGCCGAAGGACTTGTGGCCGGAAACACCATATATTTT.

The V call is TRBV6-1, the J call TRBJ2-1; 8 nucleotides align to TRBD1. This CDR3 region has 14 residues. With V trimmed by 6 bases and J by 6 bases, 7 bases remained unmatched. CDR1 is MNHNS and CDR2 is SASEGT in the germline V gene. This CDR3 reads CASSSGQGRNEQFF. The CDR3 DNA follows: TGTGCCAGCAGCAGCGGACAGGGACGCAATGAGCAGTTCTTC.

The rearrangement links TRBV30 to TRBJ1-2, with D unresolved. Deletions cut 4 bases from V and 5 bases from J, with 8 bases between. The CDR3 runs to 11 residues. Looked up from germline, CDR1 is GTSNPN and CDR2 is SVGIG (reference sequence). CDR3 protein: CAWTGGYGYTF. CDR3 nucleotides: TGTGCCTGGACGGGAGGGTATGGCTACACCTTC.

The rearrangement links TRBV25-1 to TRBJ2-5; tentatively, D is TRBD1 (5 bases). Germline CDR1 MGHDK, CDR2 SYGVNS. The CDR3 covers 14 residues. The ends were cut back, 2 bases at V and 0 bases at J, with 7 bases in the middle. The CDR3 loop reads CASSEIRDQETQYF. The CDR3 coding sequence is TGTGCCAGCAGTGAAATCAGGGACCAAGAGACCCAGTACTTC.

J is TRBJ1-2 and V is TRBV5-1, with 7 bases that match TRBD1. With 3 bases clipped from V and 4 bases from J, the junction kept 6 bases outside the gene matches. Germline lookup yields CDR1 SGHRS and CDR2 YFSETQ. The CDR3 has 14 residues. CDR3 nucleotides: TGCGCCAGCAGCTCACAGGGGTTGGGCTATGGCTACACCTTC. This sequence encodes CASSSQGLGYGYTF. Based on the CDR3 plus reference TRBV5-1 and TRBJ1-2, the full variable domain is KAGVTQTPRYLIKTRGQQVTLSCSPISGHRSVSWYQQTPGQGLQFLFEYFSETQRNKGNFPGRFSGRQFSNSRSEMNVSTLELGDSALYLCASSSQGLGYGYTFGSGTRLTVV.

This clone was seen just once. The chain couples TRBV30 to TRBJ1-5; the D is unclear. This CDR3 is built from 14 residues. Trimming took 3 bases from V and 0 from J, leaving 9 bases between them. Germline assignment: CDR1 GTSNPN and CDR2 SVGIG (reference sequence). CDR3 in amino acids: CAWRVKPSNQPQHF. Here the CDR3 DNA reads TGTGCCTGGAGAGTCAAGCCTAGCAATCAGCCCCAGCATTTT.

The CDR3, as DNA: TGTGCCAGCAGTTCCCAGGGGCTTAATGAAAAACTGTTTTTT. Translation: CASSSQGLNEKLFF. The V call is TRBV27, the J call TRBJ1-4; possible D gene TRBD1, 6 bases. Germline V gene lookup returns CDR1 MNHEY and CDR2 SMNVEV (reference sequence). The CDR3 covers 14 residues. V lost 4 bases and J lost 4, with 10 bases in between.

The chain's CDR3 is CASSLWTGGTGELFF. The CDR3 DNA reads as TGCGCCAGCAGCTTGTGGACAGGGGGCACCGGGGAGCTGTTTTTT. This sequence joins TRBV5-1 and TRBJ2-2; TRBD1 aligns across 10 bases. The CDR3 has 15 amino acids. CDR1 is SGHRS, CDR2 YFSETQ, per germline. J was trimmed by 4 bases and V by 1 base; bases with no gene match: 1.

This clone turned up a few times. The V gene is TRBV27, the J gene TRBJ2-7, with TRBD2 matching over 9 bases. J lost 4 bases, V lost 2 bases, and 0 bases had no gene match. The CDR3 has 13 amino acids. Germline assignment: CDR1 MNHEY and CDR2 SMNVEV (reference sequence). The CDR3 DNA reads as TGTGCCAGCAGTTTACTAGCGGGGTACGAGCAGTACTTC. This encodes CASSLLAGYEQYF.

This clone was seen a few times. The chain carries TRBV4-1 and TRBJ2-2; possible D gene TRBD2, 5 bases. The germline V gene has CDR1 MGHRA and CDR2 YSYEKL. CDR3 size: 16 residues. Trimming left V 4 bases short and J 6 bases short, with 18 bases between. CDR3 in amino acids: CASSPRRASSPGELFF. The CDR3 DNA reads TGCGCCAGCAGCCCTAGGCGGGCTAGCAGCCCCGGGGAGCTGTTTTTT.

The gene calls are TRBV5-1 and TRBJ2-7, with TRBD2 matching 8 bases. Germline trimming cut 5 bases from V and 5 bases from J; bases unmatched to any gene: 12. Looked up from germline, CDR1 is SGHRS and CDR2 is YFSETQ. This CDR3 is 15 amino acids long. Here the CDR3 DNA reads TGCGCCAGCAGAGCCCTAGCGGGCCCCCGGGACGAGCAGTACTTC. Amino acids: CASRALAGPRDEQYF.

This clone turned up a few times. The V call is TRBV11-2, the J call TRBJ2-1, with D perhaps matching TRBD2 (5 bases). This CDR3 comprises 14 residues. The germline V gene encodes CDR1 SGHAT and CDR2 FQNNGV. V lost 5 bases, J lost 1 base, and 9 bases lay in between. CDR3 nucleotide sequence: TGTGCCAGCAGCCCCACTAGTTCCTACAATGAGCAGTTCTTC. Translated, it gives CASSPTSSYNEQFF.

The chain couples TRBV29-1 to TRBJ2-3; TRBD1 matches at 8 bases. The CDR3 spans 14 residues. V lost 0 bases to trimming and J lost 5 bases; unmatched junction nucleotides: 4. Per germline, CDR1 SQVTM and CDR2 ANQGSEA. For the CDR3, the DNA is TGCAGCGTTGAAGATCCACAGGGGGAAGATACGCAGTATTTT. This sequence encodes CSVEDPQGEDTQYF.

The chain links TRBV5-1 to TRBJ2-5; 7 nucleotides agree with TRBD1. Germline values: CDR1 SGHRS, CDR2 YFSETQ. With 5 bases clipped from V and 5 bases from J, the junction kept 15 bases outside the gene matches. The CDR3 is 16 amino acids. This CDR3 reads CASSLSPQGSGETQYF. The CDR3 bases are TGCGCCAGCAGTCTTTCGCCACAGGGGTCCGGGGAGACCCAGTACTTC.

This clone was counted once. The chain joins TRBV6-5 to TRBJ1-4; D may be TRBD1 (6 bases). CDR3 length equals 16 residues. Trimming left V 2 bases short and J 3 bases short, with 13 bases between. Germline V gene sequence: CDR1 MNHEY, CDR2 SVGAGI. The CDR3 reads CASSYPTGPPNEKLFF. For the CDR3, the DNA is TGTGCCAGCAGTTACCCCACAGGGCCTCCTAATGAAAAACTGTTTTTT.

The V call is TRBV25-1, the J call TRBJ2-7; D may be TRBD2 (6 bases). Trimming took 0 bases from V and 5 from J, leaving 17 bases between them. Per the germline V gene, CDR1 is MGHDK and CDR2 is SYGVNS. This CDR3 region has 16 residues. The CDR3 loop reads CASSEYFSGSPDEQYF. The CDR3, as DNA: TGTGCCAGCAGTGAATATTTTTCCGGGAGTCCCGACGAGCAGTACTTC.

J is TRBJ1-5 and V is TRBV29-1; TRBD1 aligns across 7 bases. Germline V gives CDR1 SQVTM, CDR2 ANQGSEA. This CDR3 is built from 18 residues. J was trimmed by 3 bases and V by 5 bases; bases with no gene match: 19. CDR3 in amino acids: CSVRGGAPRSLVNQPQHF. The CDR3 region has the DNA TGCAGCGTTCGAGGGGGCGCCCCTCGATCCCTGGTCAATCAGCCCCAGCATTTT. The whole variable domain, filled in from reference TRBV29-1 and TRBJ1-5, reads SAVISQKPSRDICQRGTSLTIQCQVDSQVTMMFWYRQQPGQSLTLIATANQGSEATYESGFVIDKFPISRPNLTFSTLTVSNMSPEDSSIYLCSVRGGAPRSLVNQPQHFGDGTRLSIL.